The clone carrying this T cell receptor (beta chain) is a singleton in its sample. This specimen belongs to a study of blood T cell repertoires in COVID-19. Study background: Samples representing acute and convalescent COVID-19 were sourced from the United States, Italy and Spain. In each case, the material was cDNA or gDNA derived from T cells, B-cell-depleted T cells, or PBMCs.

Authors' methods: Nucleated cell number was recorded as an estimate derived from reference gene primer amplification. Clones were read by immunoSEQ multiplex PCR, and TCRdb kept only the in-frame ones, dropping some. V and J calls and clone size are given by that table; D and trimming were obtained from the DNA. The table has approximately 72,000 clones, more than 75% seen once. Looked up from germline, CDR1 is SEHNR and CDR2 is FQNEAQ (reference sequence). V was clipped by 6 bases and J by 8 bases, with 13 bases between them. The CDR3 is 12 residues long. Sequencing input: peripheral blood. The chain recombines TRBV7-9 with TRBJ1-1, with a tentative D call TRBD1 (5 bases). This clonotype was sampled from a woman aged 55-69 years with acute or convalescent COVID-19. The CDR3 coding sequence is TGTGCCAGCAGTTTCCAGGGATACGAAGCTTTCTTT. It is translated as CASSFQGYEAFF.